This TCR beta chain came from a study of blood T cell repertoires in COVID-19. Study as a whole: Spain, Italy and the United States supplied samples that represented acute and convalescent COVID-19. The cDNA or gDNA used as material had been derived from T cells, B-cell-depleted T cells, or PBMCs.

This CDR3 region has 18 residues. The V and J ends lost 2 bases and 5 bases, in that order; junction bases with no gene match: 9. The V gene's germline CDR1 is LGHDT and CDR2 YNNKEL (reference sequence). In the original analysis: Amplification with reference gene primers provided the estimates of nucleated cell counts. The assay was immunoSEQ multiplex PCR, and TCRdb's table has in-frame clones only and misses some. The DNA was the basis for D and trimming; V, J and clone size are from that table. The sample yields 250,000 to 400,000 clones, about nine tenths seen once. The sequencing input was peripheral blood. This clonotype was obtained from a middle-aged man with active or convalescent COVID-19. This chain connects TRBV3-1 (or the pseudogene TRBV3-2) to TRBJ2-2, with 12 bases matching TRBD1. The DNA of the CDR3 is TGTGCCAGCAGCCAAATAGCGGGACAGGGGGCGCGAACCGGGGAGCTGTTTTTT. It yields the protein CASSQIAGQGARTGELFF.